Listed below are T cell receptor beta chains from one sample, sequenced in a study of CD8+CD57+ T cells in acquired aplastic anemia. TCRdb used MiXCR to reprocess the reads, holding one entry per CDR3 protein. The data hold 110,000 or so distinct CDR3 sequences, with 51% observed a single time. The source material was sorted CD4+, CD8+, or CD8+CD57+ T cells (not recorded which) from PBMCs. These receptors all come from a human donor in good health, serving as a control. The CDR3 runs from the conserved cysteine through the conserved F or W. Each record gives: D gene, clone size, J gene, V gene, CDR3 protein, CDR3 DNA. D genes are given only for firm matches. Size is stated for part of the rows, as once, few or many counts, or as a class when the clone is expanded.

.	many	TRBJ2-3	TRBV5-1	CASSSGVGQSTDTQYF	TGCGCCAGCAGCTCTGGAGTAGGACAAAGCACAGATACGCAGTATTTT
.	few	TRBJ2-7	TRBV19	CASSIGGTPYEQYF	TGTGCCAGTAGTATTGGTGGGACCCCCTACGAGCAGTACTTC
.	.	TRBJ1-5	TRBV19	CASSVNRASNQPQHF	TGTGCCAGTAGTGTCAACAGGGCCAGCAATCAGCCCCAGCATTTT
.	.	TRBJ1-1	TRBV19	CASSIGTGWTEAFF	TGTGCCAGTAGTATAGGCACAGGATGGACTGAAGCTTTCTTT
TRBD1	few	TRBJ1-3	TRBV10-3	CAISDWLLQGTGNTIYF	TGTGCCATCAGTGACTGGCTACTACAGGGGACTGGAAACACCATATATTTT
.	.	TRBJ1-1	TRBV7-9	CASSPPESEAFF	TGTGCCAGCAGCCCTCCGGAATCTGAAGCTTTCTTT
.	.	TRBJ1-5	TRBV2	CASSEALIRNNQPQHF	TGTGCCAGCAGTGAAGCGCTAATCCGGAACAATCAGCCCCAGCATTTT
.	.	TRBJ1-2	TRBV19	CASQYADEGYTF	TGTGCCAGTCAGTACGCGGACGAAGGCTACACCTTC
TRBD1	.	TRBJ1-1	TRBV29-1	CSVQDREGTEAFF	TGCAGCGTTCAGGACAGGGAGGGGACTGAAGCTTTCTTT
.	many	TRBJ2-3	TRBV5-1	CASSGGTVEDTQYF	TGCGCCAGCAGCGGAGGGACAGTAGAAGATACGCAGTATTTT
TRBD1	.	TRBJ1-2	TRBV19	CASSSTAGTAANYGYTF	TGTGCCAGTAGTTCCACCGCCGGGACAGCAGCTAACTATGGCTACACCTTC
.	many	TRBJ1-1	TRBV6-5	CASSYRAEGHTEAFF	TGTGCCAGCAGTTACAGAGCAGAGGGTCACACTGAAGCTTTCTTT
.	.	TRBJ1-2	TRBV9	CASSPSGSYGYTF	TGTGCCAGCAGCCCAAGTGGCAGCTATGGCTACACCTTC
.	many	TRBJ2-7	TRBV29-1	CSVVPGDSYEQYF	TGCAGCGTTGTTCCGGGGGACTCCTACGAGCAGTACTTC
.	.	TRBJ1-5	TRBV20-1	CSARAYNQPQHF	TGCAGTGCTAGAGCGTACAATCAGCCCCAGCATTTT
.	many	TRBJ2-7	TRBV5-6	CASSLSTQSLDEQYF	TGTGCCAGCAGCTTGAGTACACAGAGCCTCGACGAGCAGTACTTC
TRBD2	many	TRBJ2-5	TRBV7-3	CASSLGLAGGGYQETQYF	TGTGCCAGCAGCTTAGGACTAGCGGGGGGCGGGTACCAAGAGACCCAGTACTTC
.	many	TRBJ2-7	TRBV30	CAWSGTGTPNRRYF	TGTGCCTGGAGTGGAACCGGGACACCAAACCGGCGGTACTTC
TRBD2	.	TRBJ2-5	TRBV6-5	CASSYPSAGGQETQYF	TGTGCCAGCAGTTACCCGTCAGCGGGGGGGCAAGAGACCCAGTACTTC
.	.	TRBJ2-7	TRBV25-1	CASSGGGSARDSASVYEQYF	TGTGCCAGCAGTGGGGGGGGCAGTGCTAGAGATTCCGCTAGCGTCTACGAGCAGTACTTC
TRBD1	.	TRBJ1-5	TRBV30	CAWSPPTGAQPQHF	TGTGCCTGGAGTCCCCCGACAGGGGCTCAGCCCCAGCATTTT
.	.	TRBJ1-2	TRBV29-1	CSVVVGDSSYGYAF	TGCAGCGTTGTGGTCGGAGACTCTAGCTATGGCTACGCCTTC
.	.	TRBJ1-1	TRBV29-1	CSVGRGGQTEAFF	TGCAGCGTTGGCAGGGGCGGGCAGACTGAAGCTTTCTTT
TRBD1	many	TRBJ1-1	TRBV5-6	CASSLLGTGDMNTEAFF	TGTGCCAGCAGCTTGTTAGGTACAGGGGATATGAACACTGAAGCTTTCTTT
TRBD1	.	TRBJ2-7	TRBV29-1	CSTGVDRDGEQYF	TGCAGCACTGGGGTCGACAGGGACGGCGAGCAGTACTTC
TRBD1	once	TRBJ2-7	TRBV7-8	CASSQDRAREQYF	TGTGCCAGCAGCCAGGACAGGGCCAGGGAGCAGTACTTC
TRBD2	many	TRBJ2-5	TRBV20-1	CSATKTSGVDGETQYF	TGCAGTGCTACTAAGACTAGCGGGGTGGATGGAGAGACCCAGTACTTC
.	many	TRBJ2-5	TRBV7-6	CASSLGGLETQYF	TGTGCCAGCAGCTTAGGGGGGTTGGAGACCCAGTACTTC
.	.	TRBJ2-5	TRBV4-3	CASSQYRGGETQYF	TGCGCCAGCAGCCAGTATAGGGGTGGAGAGACCCAGTACTTC
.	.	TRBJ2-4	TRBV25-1	CASSGGRDSAKNIQYF	TGTGCCAGCAGTGGGGGCAGGGATTCAGCCAAAAACATTCAGTACTTC
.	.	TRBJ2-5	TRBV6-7	CASSLSRPATETQYF	TGTGCCAGCAGCTTGAGTCGCCCAGCCACGGAGACCCAGTACTTC
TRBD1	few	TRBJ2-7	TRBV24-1	CATSLAGQGNYEQYF	TGTGCCACCAGTTTAGCTGGACAGGGTAACTACGAGCAGTACTTC
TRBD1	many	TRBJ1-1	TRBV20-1	CSAPDRGENTEAFF	TGCAGTGCTCCTGACAGGGGAGAGAACACTGAAGCTTTCTTT
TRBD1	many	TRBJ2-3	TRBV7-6	CASSRTGDGTDTQYF	TGTGCCAGCAGCCGTACAGGGGACGGCACAGATACGCAGTATTTT
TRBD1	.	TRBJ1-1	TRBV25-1	CASTKDRINTEAFF	TGTGCCAGCACAAAGGACAGGATTAACACTGAAGCTTTCTTT
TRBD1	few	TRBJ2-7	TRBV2	CASRRDRGGGEQYF	TGTGCCAGCAGAAGGGACAGGGGAGGCGGGGAGCAGTACTTC
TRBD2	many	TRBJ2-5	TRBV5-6	CASSGGTSGAPSETQYF	TGTGCCAGCAGCGGGGGGACTAGCGGGGCTCCTTCAGAGACCCAGTACTTC
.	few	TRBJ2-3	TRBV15	CATSRAKGGWTQYF	TGTGCCACCAGCAGAGCAAAAGGGGGTTGGACGCAGTATTTT
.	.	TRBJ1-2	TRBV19	CASRETSYGYTF	TGTGCCAGTCGCGAGACATCTTACGGCTACACCTTC
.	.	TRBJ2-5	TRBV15	CATSRGGETQYF	TGTGCCACCAGCAGAGGGGGAGAGACCCAGTACTTC
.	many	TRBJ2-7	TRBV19	CASSIATGYSYEQYF	TGTGCCAGTAGTATAGCAACAGGTTACTCCTACGAGCAGTACTTC
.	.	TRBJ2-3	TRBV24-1	CATSETVSTDTQYF	TGTGCCACCAGTGAGACAGTTAGCACAGATACGCAGTATTTT
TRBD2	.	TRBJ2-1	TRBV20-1	CSARLAGENNEQFF	TGCAGTGCTCGTCTAGCGGGGGAGAACAATGAGCAGTTCTTC
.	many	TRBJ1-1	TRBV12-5	CASGPPDTEAFF	TGTGCTAGTGGCCCCCCGGACACTGAAGCTTTCTTT
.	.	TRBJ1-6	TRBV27	CASSLDGGRSPLHF	TGTGCCAGCAGTTTGGACGGAGGGCGTTCACCCCTCCACTTT
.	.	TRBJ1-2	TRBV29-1	CSVAGQTNYGYTF	TGCAGCGTTGCTGGACAGACTAACTATGGCTACACCTTC
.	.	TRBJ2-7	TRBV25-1	CASGEYNSYEQYF	TGTGCCAGCGGTGAGTACAACTCCTACGAGCAGTACTTC
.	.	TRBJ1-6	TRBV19	CASSTTGAIMSPLHF	TGTGCCAGCAGCACGACGGGGGCGATTATGTCACCCCTCCACTTT
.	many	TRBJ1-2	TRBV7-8	CASSLAQGDGVYGYTF	TGTGCCAGCAGCTTAGCGCAGGGAGACGGGGTCTATGGCTACACCTTC
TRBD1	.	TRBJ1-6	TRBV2	CASSPTVDRGVTLHF	TGTGCCAGCAGTCCTACCGTGGACAGGGGGGTCACCCTCCACTTT
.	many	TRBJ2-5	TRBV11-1	CASSLAIGQETQYF	TGTGCCAGCAGCTTAGCGATAGGGCAAGAGACCCAGTACTTC
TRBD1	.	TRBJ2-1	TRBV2	CASSVALRDRVNNEQFF	TGTGCCAGCAGTGTCGCCCTCCGGGACAGGGTCAACAATGAGCAGTTCTTC
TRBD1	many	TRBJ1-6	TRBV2	CASSETGARGQENSPLHF	TGTGCCAGCAGTGAAACCGGAGCTCGGGGACAGGAGAATTCACCCCTCCACTTT
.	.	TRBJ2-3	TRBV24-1	CATSDLKSSSSTDTQYF	TGTGCCACCAGTGATTTGAAAAGTAGCTCGAGCACAGATACGCAGTATTTT
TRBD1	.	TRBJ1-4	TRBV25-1	CASSEYGTGREKLFF	TGTGCCAGCAGTGAATATGGGACAGGGAGGGAAAAACTGTTTTTT